This T cell receptor (beta chain) was captured in a study of blood T cells in healthy people across ages (dated by TCRdb to between 2015 and 2016). Regarding the study in general: In model experiments, template switching captured roughly one uniquely barcoded TCR beta cDNA molecule for every two T cells. To track age-related changes in TCR beta repertoire diversity, the study relied on deep sequencing normalized with unique cDNA molecular identifiers. Four age groups were formed from the donors: young (average about 17 years), middle-aged (approximately 42), aged (more than 55) and long-lived (82). To avoid experimental bias, donors of different ages were spread randomly across the sequencing lanes. Two additional independent replicas of 1 million unique cDNA reads from the same blood draw were analyzed for two donors (one aged 18 to 30 and one aged 80 or older). Points the paper makes about the study in general: As age increased, observed TCR beta diversity per million T cells dropped in a roughly linear way, and a significant reduction was already evident by age 40. Estimates of total diversity based on one million sequenced T cells were regarded as lower bounds and as underestimates. Compared with the aged group, the long-lived group had more naive CD4+ T cells, fewer expanded clones and increased TCR diversity, a pattern suggesting age selection. Since profiling was done on bulk unsorted PBMCs, naive and antigen-experienced compartments could not be conclusively compared. Donor CMV infection status was unknown, potentially confounding age-related changes in expanded clonotypes. Observed TCR beta diversity correlated strongly with the percentage of naive T cells measured by flow cytometry.

CDR1 and CDR2 are read off the germline V gene as SGHAT and FQNNGV. The germline V and J ends show losses of 1 base and 1 base respectively, and no gene match explains 3 bases of the junction. The CDR3 goes from the cysteine to the phenylalanine over 15 residues. Of the read, only the CDR3 DNA is kept; its 45 bases are in frame from base 1. The donors were roughly 40 Caucasian individuals from Russia, aged roughly 6 to 100 years, who were systemically healthy. Each donor gave approximately 10 milliliters of peripheral blood, collected into EDTA-treated Vacutainer tubes. Ficoll-Paque density-gradient centrifugation was used to isolate PBMCs, with at least 6 million obtained per sample. Trizol reagent was used to extract total RNA from the PBMCs, yielding at least 6 micrograms per sample. Naive CD45RAhigh/CD27high T cell percentages were measured by flow cytometry on a PBMC aliquot from every donor.

Libraries were constructed by 5' RACE. Sequencing was carried out with an Illumina HiSeq 2500. A second PCR of about 7 to 12 cycles was performed with a sample-barcoded 5' primer and a J-beta primer mix. Each TCR beta cDNA molecule received a unique molecular identifier from a template-switch 5' adaptor carrying 12 random nucleotides. Each sample yielded at least 3 million CDR3-containing paired-end reads. First-strand cDNA synthesis was performed from all RNA using the Mint cDNA synthesis kit, with priming by a TRBC-specific oligonucleotide. All cDNA was treated with uracil-DNA glycosylase and then went through a first 18-cycle PCR with the universal primers M1SS and BC2_uni_R. The authors' analysis ran thus. For normalization, 1 million high-quality reads were randomly selected from each sample, with every read carrying a distinct molecular identifier. Instead of being binned into consensus sequences, reads that shared molecular identifiers were thrown out. MiTCR, with a Q25 quality threshold and the strictest error-elimination algorithm, was used for CDR3 identification, clonotype clustering and error correction. A nonparametric unseen species model with Euler transformation was used to estimate lower-bound total TCR beta diversity. Starting from the raw public reads, TCRdb applied fastp trimming at Q25, assembled clones with MiXCR and retained in-frame beta chains. Each entry is one CDR3 protein sequence, shown with its most common DNA and genes. The authors' filters were not applied to this entry. The sample records roughly 2 million distinct CDR3 sequences, about 50% of which are singletons. The ten largest clones represent less than 2.5% of the sample.

A remark on this clonotype: Its antigen remains undetermined. Per-nucleotide qualities are absent, and no much larger clonotype sits a single base away.

The sequenced sample consisted of blood. Recombination connected TRBV11-2 to TRBJ2-5; TRBD2 agrees with 7 junctional bases. The sequence was collected from a middle-aged woman in good health. The CDR3 region reads CASSLAKRGQETQYF. In nucleotides, the sequence is TGTGCCAGCAGCTTAGCTAAGCGGGGCCAAGAGACCCAGTACTTC.